These 12 T cell receptor beta chains came from one sample sequenced in a study of Ad26.COV2.S vaccination and SARS-CoV-2 variants. Data came from immunoSEQ multiplex PCR; TCRdb stores just in-frame clones and leaves some out. The sample contains hundreds of thousands of clones, more than 70% of which appear only once. Described treatment: some 19 received Ad26.COV2.S at low or high dose, single or two shots; 5 received placebo; per-sample allocation not given. Samples were taken on day 63 after the first vaccine or placebo injection. Sample: peripheral blood, taken in a trial of Ad26.COV2.S vaccine versus placebo. The receptors here all came from a person between 18 and 65 years old who received the Ad26.COV2.S COVID-19 vaccine or a placebo.

A single count supports this clone. The chain recombines TRBV15 with TRBJ1-2, with D perhaps TRBD1 (5 bases). This CDR3 is 15 amino acids long. V dropped 3 bases and J dropped 8 bases, with 19 bases sitting between them. Germline CDR1 reads LNHNV; CDR2 reads YYDKDF (reference sequence). CDR3 amino acids: CATSSGSQGQRGYTF. The CDR3 DNA is TGTGCCACCAGCAGTGGTTCGCAGGGTCAGAGGGGCTACACCTTC.

This chain connects TRBV29-1 to TRBJ1-1; 9 bases agree with TRBD1. The CDR3 loop spans 13 amino acids. The germline gives CDR1 SQVTM, CDR2 ANQGSEA. Germline trimming cut 4 bases from V and 3 bases from J; bases unmatched to any gene: 3. CDR3 in amino acids: CSVATGGHTEAFF. The CDR3 DNA reads as TGCAGCGTTGCGACAGGGGGTCACACTGAAGCTTTCTTT. The variable domain in full, completed from reference TRBV29-1 and TRBJ1-1, reads SAVISQKPSRDICQRGTSLTIQCQVDSQVTMMFWYRQQPGQSLTLIATANQGSEATYESGFVIDKFPISRPNLTFSTLTVSNMSPEDSSIYLCSVATGGHTEAFFGQGTRLTVV.

The V call is TRBV2, the J call TRBJ2-3, with 8 bases fitting TRBD1. Germline values: CDR1 SNHLY, CDR2 FYNNEI. The length of the CDR3 is 13 residues. V lost 6 bases, J lost 1 base, and 0 bases stayed unmatched. The CDR3 coding sequence is TGTGCCAGCAGGGGACAGGGCACAGATACGCAGTATTTT. Its translation is CASRGQGTDTQYF.

This chain joins TRBV29-1 and TRBJ2-5, with D unresolved. The CDR3 is 10 amino acids. The germline V and J ends were trimmed by 2 bases and 7 bases, with 5 bases remaining between them. Germline CDR1 SQVTM, CDR2 ANQGSEA. Here the CDR3 reads CSVETGTQYF. CDR3 nucleotide sequence: TGCAGCGTTGAAACCGGGACCCAGTACTTC. The full variable domain, its missing parts supplied by reference TRBV29-1 and TRBJ2-5, is SAVISQKPSRDICQRGTSLTIQCQVDSQVTMMFWYRQQPGQSLTLIATANQGSEATYESGFVIDKFPISRPNLTFSTLTVSNMSPEDSSIYLCSVETGTQYFGPGTRLLVL.

This clone was counted a few times. This sequence joins TRBV19 and TRBJ1-5; 9 nucleotides agree with TRBD1. Unmatched junction bases numbered 7, after V lost 3 bases and J lost 1 base. CDR3 length equals 17 residues. Germline V lookup: CDR1 LNHDA, CDR2 SQIVND (reference sequence). CDR3 in amino acids: CASSIGAGTGSNQPQHF. CDR3 bases: TGTGCCAGTAGTATCGGGGCCGGGACAGGGAGCAATCAGCCCCAGCATTTT.

This chain uses TRBV9 with TRBJ2-1, with 9 positions matching TRBD1. V lost 1 base and J lost 4; bases outside the gene matches: 3. The CDR3 sequence is 15 residues long. From germline, CDR1 is SGDLS and CDR2 YYNGEE. CDR3 DNA sequence: TGTGCCAGCAGCGTATCCGGGACAGGGTACAATGAGCAGTTCTTC. This codes for CASSVSGTGYNEQFF.

The chain couples TRBV20-1 to TRBJ2-1; D is unresolved. CDR1 is DFQATT and CDR2 is SNEGSKA in the germline V gene (reference sequence). The V gene lost 1 base and the J gene lost 9 bases, with 7 bases spanning the gap. The CDR3 spans 11 residues. The CDR3 region is CSARALTEQFF. The CDR3 nucleotides read TGCAGTGCTAGAGCCCTGACTGAGCAGTTCTTC.

The V call is TRBV5-6, the J call TRBJ2-2; 10 positions agree with TRBD1. This CDR3 is built from 19 residues. With V trimmed by 0 bases and J by 4 bases, 12 bases remained unmatched. CDR1 and CDR2 (germline): SGHDT, YYEEEE. CDR3 region: CASSLDPQRTGGGTGELFF. CDR3 coding DNA: TGTGCCAGCAGCTTGGATCCTCAAAGGACAGGGGGAGGCACCGGGGAGCTGTTTTTT.

The chain recombines TRBV12-3 or TRBV12-4 with TRBJ2-7; D is unclear. This CDR3 is 11 amino acids long. Trimming left V 3 bases short and J 4 bases short, with 4 bases between. CDR3 sequence: CASSFEYEQYF. The CDR3 DNA reads TGTGCCAGCAGTTTCGAATACGAGCAGTACTTC.

Only one count was recorded for this clone. The junction departs from the called germline gene at one end, perhaps through a read error. The chain recombines TRBV3-1 (or the pseudogene TRBV3-2) with TRBJ1-2; TRBD1 aligns across 11 bases. The CDR3 runs to 15 residues. Germline CDR1 and CDR2: LGHDT and YNNKEL (reference sequence). CDR3 residues: CASSQVPGQGVIYSF. The CDR3 region has the DNA TGTGCCAGCAGCCAAGTTCCGGGACAGGGGGTTATTTACTCCTTC.

The chain uses TRBV30 and TRBJ1-2; D is possibly TRBD1 (6 bases). Between the trimmed V and J ends, which lost 1 base and 7 bases, there was a span of 16 bases. This CDR3 contains 14 residues. Germline CDR1 and CDR2: GTSNPN and SVGIG (reference sequence). CDR3 nucleotide sequence: TGTGCCTGGAGTGGAAACAGGGTGAGCTCTGGCTACACCTTC. As protein: CAWSGNRVSSGYTF.

In this sample, this clone turned up once. This sequence joins TRBV2 and TRBJ1-1; D might be TRBD1 (5 bases). The CDR3 consists of 13 residues. Germline V gives CDR1 SNHLY, CDR2 FYNNEI. Trimming cost V 4 bases and J 0 bases, with 6 bases left between them. The CDR3 nucleotides are TGTGCCAGCAGTGGGGGCATGAACACTGAAGCTTTCTTT. It yields the protein CASSGGMNTEAFF.